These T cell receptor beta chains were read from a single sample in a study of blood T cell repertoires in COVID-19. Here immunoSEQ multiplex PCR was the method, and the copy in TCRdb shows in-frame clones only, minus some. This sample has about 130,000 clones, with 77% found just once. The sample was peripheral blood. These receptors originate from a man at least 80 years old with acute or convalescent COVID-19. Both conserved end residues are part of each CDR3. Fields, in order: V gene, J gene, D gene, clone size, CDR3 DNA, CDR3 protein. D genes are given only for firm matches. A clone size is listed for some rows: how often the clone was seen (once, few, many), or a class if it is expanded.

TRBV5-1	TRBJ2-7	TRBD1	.	TGTGCCAGCAGCTTAAGCGGGACAGGGGGATACGAGCAGTACTTC	CASSLSGTGGYEQYF
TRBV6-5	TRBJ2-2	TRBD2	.	TGTGCCAGCAGTTACTCGATCCTAGCGGGGGCCGGGGAGCTGTTTTTT	CASSYSILAGAGELFF
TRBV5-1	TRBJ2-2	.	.	TGCGCCAGCAGCCCCGGGTTTGGAACCGGGGAGCTGTTTTTT	CASSPGFGTGELFF
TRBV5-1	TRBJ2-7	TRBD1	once	TGCGCCAGCAGCTTGGGGGGGACAGGGAACTACGAGCAGTACTTC	CASSLGGTGNYEQYF
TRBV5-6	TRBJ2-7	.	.	TGTGCCAGCAGCTTCCGGGACAACACCTACGAGCAGTACTTC	CASSFRDNTYEQYF
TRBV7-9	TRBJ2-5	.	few	TGTGCCAGCAGCCCAACGGCGGGGGAGACCCAGTACTTC	CASSPTAGETQYF
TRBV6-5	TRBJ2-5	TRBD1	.	TGTGCCAGCAGTTCCCAACTACAGGGGTTTAGAGAGACCCAGTACTTC	CASSSQLQGFRETQYF
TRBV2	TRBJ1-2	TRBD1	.	TGTGCCAGCAGTTCAATTCAGGGGGCGGGAGGCTACACCTTC	CASSSIQGAGGYTF
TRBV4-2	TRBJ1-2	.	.	TGTGCCAGCAGCCATAATGTCAGGGGTGGGATGAGCTACACCTTC	CASSHNVRGGMSYTF
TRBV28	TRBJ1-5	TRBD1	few	TGTGCCAGCAGCACAGACAGGGTTAGCAATCAGCCCCAGCATTTT	CASSTDRVSNQPQHF
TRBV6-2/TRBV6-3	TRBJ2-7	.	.	TGTGCCAGCATCCCGGGTTATACCGGGAAGCCGGAGCAGTACTTC	CASIPGYTGKPEQYF
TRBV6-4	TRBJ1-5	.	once	TGTGCCAGCAGTGAACAGGGTGGCCAGCCCCAGCATTTT	CASSEQGGQPQHF
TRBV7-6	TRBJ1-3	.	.	TGTGCCAGCAGCTCCCCCGGGGAAGGAAACACCATATATTTT	CASSSPGEGNTIYF
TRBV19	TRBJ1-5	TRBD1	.	TGTGCCAGTAGTATGGAGACAGGGTACAATCAGCCCCAGCATTTT	CASSMETGYNQPQHF
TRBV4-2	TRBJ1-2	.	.	TGTGCCAGCAGCCCCGGGGACACAAACTGTGGCTACACCTTC	CASSPGDTNCGYTF
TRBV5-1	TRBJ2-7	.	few	TGCGCCAGCAGCTTGTTGGGGAGTACCCACTACGAGCAGTACTTC	CASSLLGSTHYEQYF
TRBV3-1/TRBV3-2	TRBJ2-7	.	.	TGTGCCAGCAGTTGGGGAGGAACGAGCTCCTACGAGCAGTACTTC	CASSWGGTSSYEQYF
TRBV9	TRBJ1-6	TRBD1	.	TGTGCCAGCAGCTCTGGACAGGGAGGTTATAATTCACCCCTCCACTTT	CASSSGQGGYNSPLHF
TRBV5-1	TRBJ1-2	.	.	TGCGCCAGCAGCTTGGAACCCGCTTTTGCGGTCTGGGGCTACACCTTC	CASSLEPAFAVWGYTF
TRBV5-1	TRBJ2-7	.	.	TGCGCCAGCAGCTTTGTGGGCCCTGTCTACGAGCAGTACTTC	CASSFVGPVYEQYF
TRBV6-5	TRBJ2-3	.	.	TGTGCCAGCAGTTCCGGACAGTACACAGATACGCAGTATTTT	CASSSGQYTDTQYF
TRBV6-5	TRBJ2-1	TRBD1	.	TGTGCCAGCAGCCCCGGGACAGGGGGCACGAATGAGCAGTTCTTC	CASSPGTGGTNEQFF
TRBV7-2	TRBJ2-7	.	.	TGTGCCAGCAGCCCCGGGACTCTAAGATCCTACGAGCAGTACTTC	CASSPGTLRSYEQYF
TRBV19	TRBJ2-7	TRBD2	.	TGTGCCAGTAGTCCTTTGAGTAGCGGGTTTTCCTACGAGCAGTACTTC	CASSPLSSGFSYEQYF
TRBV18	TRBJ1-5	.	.	TGTGCCAGCTCACCACCACAGGCCAATCAGCCCCAGCATTTT	CASSPPQANQPQHF
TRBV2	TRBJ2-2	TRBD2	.	TGTGCCAGCAGGGGACTAGTGACCGGGGAGCTGTTTTTT	CASRGLVTGELFF
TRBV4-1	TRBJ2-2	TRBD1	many	TGCGCCAGCAGCCGTACAGGGGGGCACACCGGGGAGCTGTTTTTT	CASSRTGGHTGELFF
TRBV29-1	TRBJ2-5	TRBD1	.	TGCAGCGTCCAGGGGGCTCGGCAAGAGACCCAGTACTTC	CSVQGARQETQYF
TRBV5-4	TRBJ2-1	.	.	TGTGCCAGCAGCTTGGGACAGCGAAACTACAATGAGCAGTTCTTC	CASSLGQRNYNEQFF
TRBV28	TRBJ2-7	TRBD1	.	TGTGCCAGCAGCCCAGGGGGCCCAAGCTCCTACGAGCAGTACTTC	CASSPGGPSSYEQYF
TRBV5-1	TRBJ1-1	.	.	TGCGCCAGCAGCTTGAACAGGAACACTGAAGCTTTCTTT	CASSLNRNTEAFF
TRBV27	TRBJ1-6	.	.	TGTGCCAGCAGGCTGACGGCTTTGGGGGGATCACCCCTCCACTTT	CASRLTALGGSPLHF
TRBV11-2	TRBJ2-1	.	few	TGTGCCAGCAGCTTAGATCTTGGGGCGGGGTGGCAGTTCTTC	CASSLDLGAGWQFF
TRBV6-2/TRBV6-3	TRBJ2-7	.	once	TGTGCCAGCAGTTATAGACAGAGCATCTACTTC	CASSYRQSIYF
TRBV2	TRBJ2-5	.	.	TGTGCCAGCAGTGAGGATCCCGGGGAGACCCAGTACTTC	CASSEDPGETQYF
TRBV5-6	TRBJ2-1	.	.	TGTGCCAGCAGCTTTCCGGCCGGAGGTGAGCAGTTCTTC	CASSFPAGGEQFF
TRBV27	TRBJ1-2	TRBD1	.	TGTGCCAGCAGCATTATAGGGCAGGGGGCGTATGGCTACACCTTC	CASSIIGQGAYGYTF
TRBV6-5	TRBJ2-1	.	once	TGTGCCAGCAGTACCTCCTGGACAGCCTACAATGAGCAGTTCTTC	CASSTSWTAYNEQFF
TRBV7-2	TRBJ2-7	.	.	TGTGCCAGCAGCTCCAGACTAGGGGCGGCCTACGAGCAGTACTTC	CASSSRLGAAYEQYF
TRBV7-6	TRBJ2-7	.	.	TGTGCCAGCAGCTACCACCGGGGGGCTGGGTACGAGCAGTACTTC	CASSYHRGAGYEQYF
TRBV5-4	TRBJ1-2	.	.	TGTGCCAGCAGCTTGGCCCAGGGCGCTGGCTACACCTTC	CASSLAQGAGYTF
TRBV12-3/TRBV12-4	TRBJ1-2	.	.	TGTGCCAGCAATGGCCAGGGCTACTATGGCTACACCTTC	CASNGQGYYGYTF
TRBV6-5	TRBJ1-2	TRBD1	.	TGTGCCACCTCGACCGGGACAGGGGGCATTGGCTACACCTTC	CATSTGTGGIGYTF
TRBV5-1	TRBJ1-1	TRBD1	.	TGCGCCAGCAGCACGGGACAGGCGAACACTGAAGCTTTCTTT	CASSTGQANTEAFF
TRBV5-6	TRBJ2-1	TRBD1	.	TGTGCCAGCAGCTTGGTTAGACTTAGTTGGACAGGTTACAATGAGCAGTTCTTC	CASSLVRLSWTGYNEQFF
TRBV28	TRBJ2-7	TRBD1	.	TGTGCCAGCAGGCCAGGAGGGCCCGGGACAGGGGCCTACGAGCAGTACTTC	CASRPGGPGTGAYEQYF
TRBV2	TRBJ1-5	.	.	TGTGCCAGCAGTGACCCGATTTTTCGTCAATCGGCCCAGCATTTT	CASSDPIFRQSAQHF
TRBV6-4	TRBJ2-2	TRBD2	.	TGTGCCAGCAGAGCGGGGGGACGGACCGGGGAGCTGTTTTTT	CASRAGGRTGELFF
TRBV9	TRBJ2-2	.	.	TGTGCCAGCAGCTCCCGTACGGGGAACACCGGGGAGCTGTTTTTT	CASSSRTGNTGELFF
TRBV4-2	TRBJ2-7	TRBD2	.	TGTGCCAGCAGCCAAACTAGCGGGGGTCATTACGAGCAGTACTTC	CASSQTSGGHYEQYF
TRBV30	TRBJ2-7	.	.	TGTGCCTGGAGTGGGTGGCTAGGAGGCGAGCAGTACTTC	CAWSGWLGGEQYF